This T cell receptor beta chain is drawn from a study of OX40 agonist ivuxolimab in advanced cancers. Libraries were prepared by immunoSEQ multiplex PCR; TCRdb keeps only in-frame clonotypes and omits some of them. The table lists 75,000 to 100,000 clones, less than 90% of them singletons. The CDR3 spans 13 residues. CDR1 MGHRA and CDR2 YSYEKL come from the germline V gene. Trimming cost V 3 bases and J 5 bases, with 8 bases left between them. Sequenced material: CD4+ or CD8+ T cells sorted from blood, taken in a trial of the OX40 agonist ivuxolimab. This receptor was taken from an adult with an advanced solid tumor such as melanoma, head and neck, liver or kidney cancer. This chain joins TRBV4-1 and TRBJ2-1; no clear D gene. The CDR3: CASSQGFDNEQFF. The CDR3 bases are TGCGCCAGCAGCCAGGGATTCGACAATGAGCAGTTCTTC.